Sequencing of this TCR beta chain was carried out in a study of blood T cell repertoires in COVID-19. Study-level background: The analysed material was cDNA or gDNA that came from T cells, B-cell-depleted T cells, or PBMCs.

In the original analysis: From reference gene primer amplification, estimates of nucleated cell counts were derived. Libraries were prepared by immunoSEQ multiplex PCR; TCRdb keeps only in-frame clonotypes and omits some of them. The V and J calls and the clone size are those of that table, but D and trimming were determined from the DNA. The sample yields nearly 300,000 clones, 88% seen once. Trimming shortened V by 8 bases and J by 3 bases, and 12 bases separated the two germline ends. The CDR3 has 13 residues. This sequence joins TRBV12-3 or TRBV12-4 and TRBJ2-3; possible D gene TRBD2, 5 bases. The receptor comes from a woman younger than 45 who had recovered from COVID-19. Sequenced sample: peripheral blood. CDR3 amino acids: CASSAGVTDTQYF. As DNA, the CDR3 is TGTGCCAGCTCGGCCGGGGTAACAGATACGCAGTATTTT.